Sequencing of this T cell receptor beta chain was carried out in a study of CD8 T cell repertoires and HIV-1 epitope variants (TCRdb year 2020). Turning to the overall study: Twenty-five peptides representing autologous and known Gag and Nef epitope variants were each used to stimulate T cells in separate culture wells. The control conditions were a CMV, EBV and flu peptide pool, the Ebola AY9 epitope as a negative control, and a well with no peptide. Three Gag epitope families and Nef HW9 and YT9 were included among the tested epitopes. T cells were enriched using the EasySep Human T Cell Enrichment Kit and then co-cultured with an equal number of autologous T cell-negative cells acting as antigen-presenting cells. For 10 days the cultures were kept in IMDM with gentamicin, and on days 3 and 7 half of the media was changed with IL-2, IL-7 and IL-15 added. An aliquot of 1M T cells was saved as an uncultured baseline condition, separate from the approximately 80 T cell cultures. Running each culture condition in triplicate, except for one peptide done in duplicate, gave a total of about 91 T cell cultures. Overall study results and their limits: The study identified about ten antigen-specific TCR beta clonotypes, over 5 of which appeared to be cross-reactive for autologous or known escape epitope variants. Roughly five clonotypes recognized the Nef KF9 family and one clonotype recognized the HW9 family, while no responses to the TAALDMSHF plasma variant were seen. The assay identified only TCR beta chains and indicated proliferation to antigen, not T cell function or cytokine profile.

The CDR3 sequence holds 14 residues, the cysteine and phenylalanine included. Only CDR3 DNA remains: 42 bases, in frame from the first base. For CDR1 and CDR2, the germline V gene lists SGHDN and FVKESK. Trimming takes 6 bases from V and 0 bases from J, and the germline ends sit 8 bases apart. Sequencing of TCR beta CDR3 regions was done on the immunoSEQ platform at survey depth. The QIAamp DNA micro kit was used to extract genomic DNA from every cultured and uncultured CD8+ T cell population. On the study's bioinformatics: Samples with under 5,000 productive reads were excluded, and this exclusion removed 5 of the 75 HIV peptide-stimulated cultures. A MANAFEST web app trimmed sequences to CDR3 and removed nonproductive sequences, CDR3s under 5 amino acids, and those not starting C or ending F/W. To count as antigen-specific, a clonotype had to be expanded in at least 2 of 3 replicates compared with the no-peptide control at FDR 0.01, and only within one epitope family. A specific clonotype also had to show a frequency at least fivefold higher than in wells stimulated with peptides from other epitope families. The clones in this table, taken by TCRdb from immuneACCESS, are in-frame only. Not every clone is retained; where verified, under half of the shortfall comes from an unresolved V gene, and the cause of the rest is unknown. The DNA gave D and trimming, while V, J and clone size come from that table. This sample lists 6,000 or so clones; 66% were detected once. About 40% of the sample lies in the top ten.

This clone is classified as medium-sized (0.01 to 0.1%). Its antigen remains undetermined. No base-level quality is on record; no much larger clone is a single base apart. The EasySep Human CD8+ T Cell Enrichment Kit was used on day 10 to isolate CD8+ T cells from every culture. The receptor chain draws on TRBV14 and TRBJ2-2; no D gene can be assigned with confidence. The sequencing sample was made of cultured CD8+ T cells derived from PBMCs. This TCR was recovered from a male donor with HIV. The CDR3 reads as follows: CASRLEANTGELFF. The DNA sequence reads TGTGCCAGCAGGCTAGAAGCGAACACCGGGGAGCTGTTTTTT.